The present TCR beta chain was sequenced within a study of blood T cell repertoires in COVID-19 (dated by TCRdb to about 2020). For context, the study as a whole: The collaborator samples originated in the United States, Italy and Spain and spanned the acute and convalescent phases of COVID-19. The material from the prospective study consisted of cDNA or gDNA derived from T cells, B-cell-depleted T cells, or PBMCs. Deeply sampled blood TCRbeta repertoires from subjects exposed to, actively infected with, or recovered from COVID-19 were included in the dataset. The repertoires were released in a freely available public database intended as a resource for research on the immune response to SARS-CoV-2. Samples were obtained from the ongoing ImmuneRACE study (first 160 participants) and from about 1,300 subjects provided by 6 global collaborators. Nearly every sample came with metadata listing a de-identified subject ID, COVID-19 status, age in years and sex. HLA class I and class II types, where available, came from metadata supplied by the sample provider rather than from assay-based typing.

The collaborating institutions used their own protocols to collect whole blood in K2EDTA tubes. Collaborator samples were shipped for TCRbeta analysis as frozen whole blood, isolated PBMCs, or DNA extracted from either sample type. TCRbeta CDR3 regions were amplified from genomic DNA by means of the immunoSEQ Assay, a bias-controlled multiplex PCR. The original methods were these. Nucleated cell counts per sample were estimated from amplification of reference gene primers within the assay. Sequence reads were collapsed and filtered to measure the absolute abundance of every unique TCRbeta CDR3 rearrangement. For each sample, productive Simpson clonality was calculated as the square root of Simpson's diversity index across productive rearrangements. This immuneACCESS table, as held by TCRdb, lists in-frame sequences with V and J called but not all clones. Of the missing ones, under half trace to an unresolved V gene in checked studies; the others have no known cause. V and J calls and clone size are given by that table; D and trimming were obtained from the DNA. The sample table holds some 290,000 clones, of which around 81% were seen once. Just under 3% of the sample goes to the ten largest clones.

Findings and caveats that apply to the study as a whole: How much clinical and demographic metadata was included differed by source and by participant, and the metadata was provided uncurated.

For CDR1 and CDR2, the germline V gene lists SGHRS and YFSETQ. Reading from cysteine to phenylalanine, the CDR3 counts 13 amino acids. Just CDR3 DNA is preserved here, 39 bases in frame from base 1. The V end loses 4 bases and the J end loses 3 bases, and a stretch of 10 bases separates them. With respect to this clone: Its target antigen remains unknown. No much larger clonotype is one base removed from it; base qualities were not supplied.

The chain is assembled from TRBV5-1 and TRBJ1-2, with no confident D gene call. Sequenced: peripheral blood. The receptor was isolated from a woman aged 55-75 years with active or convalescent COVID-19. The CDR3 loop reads CASSPGRDYGYTF. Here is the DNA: TGCGCCAGCAGCCCTGGGAGGGACTATGGCTACACCTTC.